Presented here are 10 T cell receptor beta chains from one specimen sequenced in a study. Each CDR3 protein gets one entry after TCRdb re-called the 5' RACE reads with MiXCR. The table has around 52,000 distinct CDR3 sequences, around 26% seen once. Sequencing was performed on tumor-infiltrating memory CD4+ T cells sorted from the breast tumor. Subset noted: memory CD4+ T cells, CD4+CD45RO+CD25-. The receptor set was obtained from a female donor with breast cancer.

Note on this clonotype: A junction boundary mismatches the germline segment, possibly from a read error. CDR3: CAGSSNTEAFF. The CDR3 nucleotides are TGTGCCGGCAGTTCCAACACTGAAGCTTTCTTT. The gene calls are TRBV6-6 and TRBJ1-1, with D uncertain. The germline V gene encodes CDR1 MNHNY and CDR2 SVGAGI (reference sequence). The CDR3 length is 11 residues.

This clonotype was observed a few times. This sequence joins TRBV3-1 and TRBJ1-5; D gene ambiguous. Germline-derived CDR1 and CDR2 are LGHDT and YNNKEL (reference sequence). The CDR3 spans 13 residues. The V end was cut by 5 bases, the J end by 7 bases, with 12 bases between. The CDR3 spells CASSVTQEQPQHF. The DNA of the CDR3 is TGTGCCAGCAGCGTGACCCAGGAACAGCCCCAGCATTTT.

This chain links TRBV7-9 with TRBJ2-2; D gene unclear. The germline CDR1 and CDR2 sequences are SEHNR and FQNEAQ (reference sequence). Trimming removed 1 base from V and 1 base from J, with 1 base in between. The CDR3 runs 13 residues. CDR3 protein: CASSLGNTGELFF. The CDR3 DNA is TGTGCCAGCAGCTTAGGGAACACCGGGGAGCTGTTTTTT.

The chain has TRBV11-2 and TRBJ2-1; TRBD2 matches 9 bases. With 3 bases clipped from V and 9 bases from J, the junction kept 9 bases outside the gene matches. Per the germline V gene, CDR1 is SGHAT and CDR2 is FQNNGV. The CDR3 runs to 15 residues. CDR3 bases: TGTGCCAGCAGCTTCTTACTAGCGGGTAAAGGTGAGCAGTTCTTC. It codes for CASSFLLAGKGEQFF.

The chain is built from TRBV28 and TRBJ1-2; D is ambiguous. The CDR3 runs to 16 residues. The ends were cut back, 5 bases at V and 2 bases at J, with 18 bases in the middle. The germline gives CDR1 MDHEN, CDR2 SYDVKM. For the CDR3, the DNA is TGTGCCAGCAGTCCCCCCCAAGGGTCCTACAACTATGGCTACACCTTC. It translates to CASSPPQGSYNYGYTF.

The chain joins TRBV19 to TRBJ2-2; no reliable D call. The CDR3 covers 14 residues. Trimming left V 3 bases short and J 1 base short, with 6 bases between. Germline V CDR1 and CDR2: LNHDA, SQIVND (reference sequence). Written as DNA, the CDR3 is TGTGCCAGTAGTATTGAGCGGAACACCGGGGAGCTGTTTTTT. This gives the protein CASSIERNTGELFF.

The CDR3 coding sequence is TGTGCCAGCAGCCCCGTGGGGGTGGGGTACGAGCAGTACTTC. Translated, it gives CASSPVGVGYEQYF. The chain joins TRBV7-9 to TRBJ2-7, with D perhaps matching TRBD1 or TRBD2 (5 bases each). V was pared by 5 bases and J by 4 bases, with 15 bases between. Germline V gene data show CDR1 as SEHNR and CDR2 as FQNEAQ (reference sequence). The length of the CDR3 is 14 residues.

With regard to this clonotype: At one end, the junction sequence differs from germline, possibly due to a read error. The chain links TRBV7-3 to TRBJ1-1; D gene uncertain. This CDR3 region has 13 residues. Looked up from germline, CDR1 is SGHTA and CDR2 is FQGTGA. CDR3 region: CASSYTMNTVAFF. DNA of the CDR3: TGTGCCAGCAGCTACACCATGAACACTGTAGCTTTCTTT.

This clonotype has at least ten counts. The V call is TRBV7-2, the J call TRBJ2-5, with D perhaps matching TRBD2 (5 bases). V was clipped by 1 base and J by 4 bases, with 13 bases between them. The CDR3 loop spans 15 amino acids. Germline V CDR1 and CDR2: SGHTA, FQGNSA. This chain's CDR3 is CASSLGRVLGETQYF. The CDR3 nucleotides read TGTGCCAGCAGCTTAGGGCGGGTCCTCGGAGAGACCCAGTACTTC.

V usage is TRBV7-9 and J usage is TRBJ2-3; the D gene could be TRBD1 or TRBD2 (5 bases each). This CDR3 region has 16 residues. V shed 4 bases and J shed 2 bases, with 16 bases lying between them. Germline V CDR1 and CDR2: SEHNR, FQNEAQ (reference sequence). The CDR3 is CASSSAPGTHTDTQYF. The CDR3 nucleotides read TGTGCCAGCAGCTCGGCACCCGGGACGCACACAGATACGCAGTATTTT.